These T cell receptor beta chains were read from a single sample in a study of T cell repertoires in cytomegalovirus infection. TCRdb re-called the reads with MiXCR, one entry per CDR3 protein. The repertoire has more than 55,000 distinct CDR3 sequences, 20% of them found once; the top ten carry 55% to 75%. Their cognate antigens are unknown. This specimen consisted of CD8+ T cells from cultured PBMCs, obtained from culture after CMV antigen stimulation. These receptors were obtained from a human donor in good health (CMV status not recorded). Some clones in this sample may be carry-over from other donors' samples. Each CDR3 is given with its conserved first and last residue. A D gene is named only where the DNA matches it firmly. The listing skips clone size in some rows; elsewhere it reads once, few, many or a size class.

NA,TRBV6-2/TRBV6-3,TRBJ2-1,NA,CASSFMSEQFF,TGTGCCAGCAGTTTTATGAGCGAGCAGTTCTTC
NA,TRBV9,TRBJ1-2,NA,CASRGRGYTF,TGTGCCAGCAGAGGGAGGGGCTACACCTTC
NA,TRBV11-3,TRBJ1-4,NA,CASSLRRTANEKLFF,TGTGCCAGCAGCTTACGGCGGACGGCGAATGAAAAACTGTTTTTT
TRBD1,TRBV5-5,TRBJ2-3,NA,CASSIGQGADTQYF,TGTGCCAGCAGCATAGGACAGGGCGCAGATACGCAGTATTTT
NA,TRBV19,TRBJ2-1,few,CASTPGAMGGDEQFF,TGTGCCAGTACCCCGGGGGCGATGGGTGGGGATGAGCAGTTCTTC
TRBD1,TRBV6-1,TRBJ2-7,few,CASSRQGHYEQYF,TGTGCCAGCAGTAGACAGGGGCACTACGAGCAGTACTTC
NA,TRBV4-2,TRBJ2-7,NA,CASSQDRIGQLYEQYF,TGTGCCAGCAGCCAAGATAGGATAGGACAACTGTACGAGCAGTACTTC
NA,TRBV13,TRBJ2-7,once,CASSLGFPYEQYF,TGTGCCAGCAGCTTAGGTTTCCCCTACGAGCAGTACTTC
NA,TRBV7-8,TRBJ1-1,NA,CASSLAYVGNTEAFF,TGTGCCAGCAGCTTAGCTTACGTAGGGAACACTGAAGCTTTCTTT
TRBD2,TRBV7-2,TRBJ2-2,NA,CASSLIGGLAGGNTGELFF,TGTGCCAGCAGCTTAATCGGGGGACTAGCGGGGGGTAACACCGGGGAGCTGTTTTTT
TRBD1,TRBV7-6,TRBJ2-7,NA,CASSRPKQGGSYEQYF,TGTGCCAGCAGCCGACCGAAACAGGGGGGAAGTTACGAGCAGTACTTC
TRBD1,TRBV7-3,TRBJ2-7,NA,CASSPTTGRSYEQYF,TGTGCCAGCAGCCCCACGACAGGGAGATCCTACGAGCAGTACTTC